The sequence of this TCR beta chain was determined in a study of blood T cell repertoires in COVID-19. Study summary: Acute and convalescent COVID-19 samples came from the United States, Italy and Spain.

Trimming took 0 bases from V and 9 from J; bases not matched to a gene: 8. The CDR3 extends over 15 amino acids. CDR1 is SGDLS, CDR2 YYNGEE, per germline. Clinical history reported by participants formed the basis on which cohorts were assigned. The data were produced by immunoSEQ multiplex PCR, yet TCRdb's version contains in-frame clones alone and is incomplete. The data show 270,000 or so clones, 90% seen once. The receptor was isolated from a woman aged 25 to 39 with acute COVID-19. The V call is TRBV9, the J call TRBJ2-1; TRBD2 aligns across 8 bases. The sequencing sample was made of PBMCs or T cells enriched from blood (not recorded which). The CDR3 here is CASSVETSGSGEQFF. CDR3 bases: TGTGCCAGCAGCGTAGAAACCAGCGGGAGTGGTGAGCAGTTCTTC.